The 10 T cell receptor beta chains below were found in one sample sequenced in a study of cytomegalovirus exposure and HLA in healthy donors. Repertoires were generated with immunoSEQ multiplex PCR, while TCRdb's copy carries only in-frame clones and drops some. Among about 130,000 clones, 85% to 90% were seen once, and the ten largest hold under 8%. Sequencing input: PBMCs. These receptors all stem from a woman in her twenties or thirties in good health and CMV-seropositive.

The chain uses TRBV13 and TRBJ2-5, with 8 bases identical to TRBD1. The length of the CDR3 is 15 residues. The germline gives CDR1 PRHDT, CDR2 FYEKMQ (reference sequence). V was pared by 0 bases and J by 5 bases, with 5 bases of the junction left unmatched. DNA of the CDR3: TGTGCCAGCAGCTTAGGTACAGGGGGTCGGGAGACCCAGTACTTC. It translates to CASSLGTGGRETQYF.

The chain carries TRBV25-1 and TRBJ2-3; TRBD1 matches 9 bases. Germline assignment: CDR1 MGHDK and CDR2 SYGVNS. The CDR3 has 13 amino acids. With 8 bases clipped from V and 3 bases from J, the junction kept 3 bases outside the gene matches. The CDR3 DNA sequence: TGTGCCAGCGAGGACAGGGGAACAGATACGCAGTATTTT. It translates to CASEDRGTDTQYF.

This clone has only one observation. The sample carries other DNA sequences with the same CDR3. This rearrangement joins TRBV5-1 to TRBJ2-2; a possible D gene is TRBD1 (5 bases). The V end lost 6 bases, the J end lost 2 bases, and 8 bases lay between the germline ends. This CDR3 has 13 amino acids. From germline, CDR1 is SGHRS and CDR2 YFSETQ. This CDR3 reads CASTQANTGELFF. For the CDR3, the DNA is TGCGCCAGCACACAGGCTAACACCGGGGAGCTGTTTTTT.

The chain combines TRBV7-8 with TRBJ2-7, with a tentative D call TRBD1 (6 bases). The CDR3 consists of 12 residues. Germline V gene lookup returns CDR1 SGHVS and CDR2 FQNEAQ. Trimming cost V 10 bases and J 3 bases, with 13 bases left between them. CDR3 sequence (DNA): TGTGCCATCCGCAGGGGCGTCTACGAGCAGTACTTC. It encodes CAIRRGVYEQYF.

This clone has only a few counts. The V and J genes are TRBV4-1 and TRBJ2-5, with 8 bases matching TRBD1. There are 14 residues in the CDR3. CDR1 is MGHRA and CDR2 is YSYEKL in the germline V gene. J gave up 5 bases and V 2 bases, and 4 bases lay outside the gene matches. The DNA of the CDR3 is TGCGCCAGCAGCCAACCCAGGGGGCGGGAGACCCAGTACTTC. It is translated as CASSQPRGRETQYF.

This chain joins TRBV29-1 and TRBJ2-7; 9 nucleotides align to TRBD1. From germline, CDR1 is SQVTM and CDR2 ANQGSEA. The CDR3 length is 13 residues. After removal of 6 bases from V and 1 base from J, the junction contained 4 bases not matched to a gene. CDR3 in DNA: TGCAGCGTAGTCGGACAGGGGTCCTACGAGCAGTACTTC. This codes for CSVVGQGSYEQYF.

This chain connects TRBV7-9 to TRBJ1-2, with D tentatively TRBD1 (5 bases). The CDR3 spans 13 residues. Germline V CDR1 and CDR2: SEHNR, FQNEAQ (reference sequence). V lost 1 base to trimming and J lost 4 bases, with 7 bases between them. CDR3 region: CASSLVGAYGYTF. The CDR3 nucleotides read TGTGCCAGCAGCTTAGTAGGGGCCTATGGCTACACCTTC. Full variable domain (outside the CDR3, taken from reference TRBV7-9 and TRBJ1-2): DTGVSQNPRHKITKRGQNVTFRCDPISEHNRLYWYRQTLGQGPEFLTYFQNEAQLEKSRLLSDRFSAERPKGSFSTLEIQRTEQGDSAMYLCASSLVGAYGYTFGSGTRLTVV.

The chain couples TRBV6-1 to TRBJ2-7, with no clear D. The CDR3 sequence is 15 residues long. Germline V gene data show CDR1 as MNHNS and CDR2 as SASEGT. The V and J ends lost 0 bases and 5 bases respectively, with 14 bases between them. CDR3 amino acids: CASSEAVVAFNEQYF. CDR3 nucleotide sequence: TGTGCCAGCAGTGAAGCGGTAGTCGCCTTCAACGAGCAGTACTTC.

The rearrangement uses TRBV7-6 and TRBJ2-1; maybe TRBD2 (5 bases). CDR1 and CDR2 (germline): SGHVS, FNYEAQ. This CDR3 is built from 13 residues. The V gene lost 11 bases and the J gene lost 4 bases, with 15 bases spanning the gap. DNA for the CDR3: TGTGCCTCGAGCGGCCTGCAATACAATGAGCAGTTCTTC. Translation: CASSGLQYNEQFF.

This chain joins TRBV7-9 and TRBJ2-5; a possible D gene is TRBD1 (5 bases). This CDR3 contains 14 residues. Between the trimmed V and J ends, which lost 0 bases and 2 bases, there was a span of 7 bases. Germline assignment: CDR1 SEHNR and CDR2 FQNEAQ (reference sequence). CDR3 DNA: TGTGCCAGCAGCTTAGCGACAGATCAAGAGACCCAGTACTTC. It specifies CASSLATDQETQYF.